Listed below are T cell receptor beta chains from one sample, sequenced in a study of cytomegalovirus exposure and HLA in healthy donors. Generated by immunoSEQ multiplex PCR, the TCRdb table keeps only in-frame clones and is missing some. Of about 42,000 clones detected, 50% to 55% appear once; the ten largest clones hold about 12%. The sequencing sample was made of PBMCs. These TCRs come from a human donor in good health. Both conserved end residues are part of each CDR3. D genes are given only for firm matches. Expanded clones are given a class, and other clones once, few, many or no size at all.

V,J,D,size,CDR3
TRBV5-1,TRBJ2-7,TRBD1,-,CASSLRADRVNYEQYF
TRBV28,TRBJ1-6,TRBD1,-,CASATGDASPLHF
TRBV28,TRBJ1-1,TRBD1,-,CASRRTGGTEAFF
TRBV11-2,TRBJ1-2,TRBD1,once,CASSFFYRGAYGYTF
TRBV9,TRBJ2-7,-,few,CASSRGGAVPGEQYF
TRBV7-3,TRBJ2-1,TRBD1,few,CASSYDRGPYNEQFF
TRBV7-8,TRBJ2-7,-,-,CASSLRGGVGEQYF
TRBV29-1,TRBJ1-4,-,-,CSVGHNEKLFF
TRBV5-4,TRBJ2-2,-,-,CASSLVGGRDTGELFF
TRBV18,TRBJ1-4,-,few,CASSPPSMEKLFF
TRBV7-6,TRBJ2-7,TRBD2,few,CASSLEAVTNPGTRAGEQYF
TRBV28,TRBJ2-7,TRBD1,-,CASSFVGQGGHEQYF
TRBV9,TRBJ2-1,TRBD2,few,CASSVRPPRMASGASYNEQFF
TRBV5-4,TRBJ1-2,-,-,CAGAHTGYYGYTF
TRBV5-1,TRBJ2-1,-,-,CASSLGGRVREQFF
TRBV5-4,TRBJ1-4,-,-,CASSSKQGTNEKLFF
TRBV4-3,TRBJ1-1,-,-,CASSHLQVGAPTEAFF
TRBV5-4,TRBJ1-6,-,few,CASSLTRGPLDSPLHF
TRBV4-3,TRBJ1-2,-,few,CASSQDLGRKNYGYTF
TRBV19,TRBJ1-2,TRBD1,-,CASRRGQAGERYTF
TRBV7-2,TRBJ1-2,TRBD1,few,CASSALQGYGYTF
TRBV7-2,TRBJ1-2,-,-,CASTLVGGDYGYTF
TRBV4-3,TRBJ2-3,-,few,CASGKQGRTDTQYF
TRBV6-4,TRBJ2-3,TRBD2,-,CASSDSSGGTDTQYF
TRBV18,TRBJ1-1,-,few,CASSPEVKNEAFF
TRBV5-1,TRBJ1-1,-,-,CASSLGGRVNTEAFF
TRBV19,TRBJ1-1,TRBD1,-,CASSLRGQVAEAFF
TRBV27,TRBJ1-3,-,few,CASSLRGSGNTIYF
TRBV7-6,TRBJ1-3,TRBD1,-,CASSLEGQGRGNTIYF
TRBV10-3,TRBJ1-2,-,few,CAINTGEGGVNYGYTF
TRBV19,TRBJ2-2,TRBD1,-,CASSMNRGNTGELFF
TRBV27,TRBJ2-7,-,-,CASTSGRTGDYEQYF
TRBV28,TRBJ1-2,TRBD1,few,CASSLTGALPLYGYTF
TRBV6-1,TRBJ2-1,TRBD2,few,CASRLGLAGVNEQFF
TRBV28,TRBJ2-6,-,-,CASMRLSGANVLTF
TRBV9,TRBJ2-7,-,few,CASSPQGGDSYEQYF
TRBV5-1,TRBJ2-7,-,-,CASSLWGDYEQYF
TRBV7-2,TRBJ2-2,-,-,CASTHRTTNTGELFF
TRBV9,TRBJ1-1,-,few,CASSAQSGSTEAFF
TRBV27,TRBJ1-2,TRBD1,once,CASSFRTGGEVSYGYTF
TRBV7-9,TRBJ2-1,TRBD2,-,CASPASWQRGVNEQFF
TRBV7-2,TRBJ1-2,-,-,CASSLLVSGNGYTF
TRBV7-2,TRBJ2-2,TRBD1,-,CASLQGARNTGELFF
TRBV5-4,TRBJ1-4,-,few,CASSTRTGTPNEKLFF
TRBV13,TRBJ1-3,-,-,CASSFPGASGNTIYF
TRBV6-5,TRBJ1-1,-,-,CASSYSQENTEAFF